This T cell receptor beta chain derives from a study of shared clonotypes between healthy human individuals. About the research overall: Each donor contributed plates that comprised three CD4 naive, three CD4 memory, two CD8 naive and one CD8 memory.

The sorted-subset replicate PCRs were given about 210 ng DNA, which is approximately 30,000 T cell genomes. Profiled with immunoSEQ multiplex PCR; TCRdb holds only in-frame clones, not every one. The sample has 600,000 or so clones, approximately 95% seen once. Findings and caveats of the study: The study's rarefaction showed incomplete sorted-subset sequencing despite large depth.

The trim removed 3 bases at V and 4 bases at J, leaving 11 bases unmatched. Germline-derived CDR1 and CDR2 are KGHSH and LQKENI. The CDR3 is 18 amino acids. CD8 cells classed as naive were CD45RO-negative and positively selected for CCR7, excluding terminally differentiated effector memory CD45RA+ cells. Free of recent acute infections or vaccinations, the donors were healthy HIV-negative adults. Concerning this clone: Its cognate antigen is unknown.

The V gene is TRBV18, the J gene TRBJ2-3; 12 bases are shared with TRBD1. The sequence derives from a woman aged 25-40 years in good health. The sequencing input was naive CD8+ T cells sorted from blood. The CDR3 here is CASSPTLGQGARSDTQYF. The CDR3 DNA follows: TGTGCCAGCTCACCGACCCTGGGACAGGGGGCTAGGTCAGATACGCAGTATTTT.